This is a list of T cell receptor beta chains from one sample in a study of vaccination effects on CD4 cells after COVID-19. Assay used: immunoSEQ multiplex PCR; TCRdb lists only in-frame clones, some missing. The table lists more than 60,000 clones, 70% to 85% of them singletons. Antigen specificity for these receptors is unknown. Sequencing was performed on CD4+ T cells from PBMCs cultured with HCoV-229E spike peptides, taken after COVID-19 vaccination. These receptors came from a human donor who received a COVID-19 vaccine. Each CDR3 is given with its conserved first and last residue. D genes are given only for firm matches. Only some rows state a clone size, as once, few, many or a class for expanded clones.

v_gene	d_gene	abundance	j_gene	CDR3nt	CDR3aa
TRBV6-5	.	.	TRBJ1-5	TGTGCCAGCGACGAGTTTCGTGGCAATCAGCCCCAGCATTTT	CASDEFRGNQPQHF
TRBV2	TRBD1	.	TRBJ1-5	TGTGCCAGCAGTTACGAGGGACAGGGGAGCAATCAGCCCCAGCATTTT	CASSYEGQGSNQPQHF
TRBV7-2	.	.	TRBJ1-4	TGTGCCAGCAGCTCCGACACGAATAATGAAAAACTGTTTTTT	CASSSDTNNEKLFF
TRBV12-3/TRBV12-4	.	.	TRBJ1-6	TGTGCCAGCAGTCAACTTTCCGTCCCCAGTCACTTT	CASSQLSVPSHF
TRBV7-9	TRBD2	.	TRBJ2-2	TGTGCCAGCAGCAAGGGACTAGCGGGGCACACCGGGGAGCTGTTTTTT	CASSKGLAGHTGELFF
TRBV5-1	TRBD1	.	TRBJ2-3	TGCGCCAGCAGCTCGGGACAGGGACTGGGCACAGATACGCAGTATTTT	CASSSGQGLGTDTQYF
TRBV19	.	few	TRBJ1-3	TGTGCCAGTAGTCGGGGGGGCTCTGGAAACACCATATATTTT	CASSRGGSGNTIYF
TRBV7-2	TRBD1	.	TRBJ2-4	TGTGCCAGCAGCTACGGGACAGGGGCCAACATTCAGTACTTC	CASSYGTGANIQYF
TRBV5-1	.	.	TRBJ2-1	TGCGCCAGCAGCCCGGACCCAGATTCCTCTTACAATGAGCAGTTCTTC	CASSPDPDSSYNEQFF
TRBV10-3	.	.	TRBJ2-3	TGTGCCTCCCACCCGGGACCCCCCGGTGATACGCAGTATTTT	CASHPGPPGDTQYF